The 17 T cell receptor beta chains given below trace back to one sample, sequenced in a study of cytomegalovirus exposure and HLA in healthy donors. Vbeta (60) and Jbeta (13) primers were used in the PCR. Clones were sequenced by immunoSEQ multiplex PCR, and TCRdb holds only the in-frame ones, with some missing. The sample holds approximately 170,000 clones, about 70% seen once. The material sequenced was PBMCs. The receptors come from a woman aged 40 to 49 in good health and CMV-seropositive.

This chain links TRBV7-3 with TRBJ2-1; the match to TRBD2 covers 8 bases. This CDR3 region has 17 residues. J lost 4 bases, V lost 1 base, and 9 bases had no gene match. Germline V gene lookup returns CDR1 SGHTA and CDR2 FQGTGA. The CDR3 is CASSLSPASGYYNEQFF. The DNA of the CDR3 is TGTGCCAGCAGCTTAAGTCCAGCTAGCGGGTATTACAATGAGCAGTTCTTC.

CDR3 protein: CASSLAGPDTQYF. CDR3 in DNA: TGCGCCAGCAGCTTGGCCGGTCCAGATACGCAGTATTTT. This chain links TRBV5-1 with TRBJ2-3, with D unclear. Trimming removed 0 bases at V and 4 bases at J, with 6 bases between. Germline V gene data show CDR1 as SGHRS and CDR2 as YFSETQ. CDR3 length equals 13 residues.

The chain couples TRBV5-1 to TRBJ2-3, with D possibly TRBD1 on 6 matching bases. The CDR3 covers 16 residues. Germline V gene lookup returns CDR1 SGHRS and CDR2 YFSETQ. Trimming shortened V by 0 bases and J by 2 bases, and 13 bases separated the two germline ends. DNA for the CDR3: TGCGCCAGCAGCTTGGATTGGACAGAAGACACAGATACGCAGTATTTT. Residues: CASSLDWTEDTDTQYF.

The sample holds a few counts of this clone. The chain has TRBV21-1 and TRBJ1-2. TRBV21-1 is a pseudogene segment. The CDR3 spans 15 residues. CDR3 loop: CASSKVNRDGYGYTF. CDR3 coding DNA: TGTGCCAGCAGCAAGGTAAACCGCGATGGCTATGGCTACACCTTC.

This chain joins TRBV21-1 and TRBJ2-7; TRBD2 is the table's D call, not checked against the DNA. TRBV21-1 corresponds to a pseudogene. CDR3 size: 18 residues. The chain's CDR3 is CASSKGSPTSGIYYEQYF. In DNA, the CDR3 is TGTGCCAGCAGCAAAGGATCTCCGACTAGCGGGATCTACTACGAGCAGTACTTC.

The rearrangement uses TRBV27 and TRBJ1-5, with no clear D. CDR3 length: 14 residues. CDR1 MNHEY and CDR2 SMNVEV come from the germline V gene (reference sequence). The V end lost 3 bases, the J end lost 7 bases, and 13 bases lay between the germline ends. The CDR3 DNA sequence: TGTGCCAGCAGTTTTTACGCCGCGGGACAGCCCCAGCATTTT. Protein product: CASSFYAAGQPQHF.

This clone was seen a single time. The V and J genes are TRBV7-8 and TRBJ1-2; a weak D match, TRBD1 (5 bases). Germline V lookup: CDR1 SGHVS, CDR2 FQNEAQ. With 1 base removed from V and 2 bases from J, the gap between germline ends came to 8 bases. This CDR3 has 14 amino acids. The chain's CDR3 is CASSLVGANYGYTF. CDR3 in DNA: TGTGCCAGCAGCTTAGTAGGGGCGAACTATGGCTACACCTTC.

This clone was observed once. J is TRBJ2-7 and V is TRBV7-9; 10 bases agree with TRBD2. The germline gives CDR1 SEHNR, CDR2 FQNEAQ (reference sequence). V lost 5 bases to trimming and J lost 4 bases; unmatched junction nucleotides: 8. The CDR3 runs 15 residues. The CDR3 loop is CASSRAAGGFYEQYF. CDR3 bases: TGTGCCAGCAGCCGTGCAGCGGGAGGGTTTTACGAGCAGTACTTC.

This clone has just a few counts. The chain employs TRBV6-5 and TRBJ1-1; D remains unclear. Trimming took off 4 bases at V and 4 bases at J, with 16 bases between the two ends. This CDR3 region has 15 residues. Germline assignment: CDR1 MNHEY and CDR2 SVGAGI. The CDR3 DNA reads as TGTGCCAGCAGTTTCAACGGGGAGTTGAGCACTGAAGCTTTCTTT. Translating gives CASSFNGELSTEAFF.

The chain has TRBV18 and TRBJ2-1; 12 bases map to TRBD2. The CDR3 spans 15 residues. J was trimmed by 6 bases and V by 4 bases; bases with no gene match: 4. Germline-derived CDR1 and CDR2 are KGHSH and LQKENI. Here the CDR3 DNA reads TGTGCCAGCTCACGCGGACTAGCGGGAACCAATGAGCAGTTCTTC. Residues: CASSRGLAGTNEQFF.

The genes are TRBV19 and TRBJ1-2; TRBD1 agrees at 7 bases. Unmatched junction bases numbered 5, after V lost 5 bases and J lost 5 bases. There are 13 residues in the CDR3. The germline V gene has CDR1 LNHDA and CDR2 SQIVND (reference sequence). DNA of the CDR3: TGTGCCAGTAGTCCCGGGACAGAGTATGGCTACACCTTC. As protein: CASSPGTEYGYTF.

CDR3 sequence: CASSDSTNEKLFF. The CDR3, as DNA: TGTGCCAGCAGTGATTCTACTAATGAAAAACTGTTTTTT. The rearrangement joins TRBV25-1 to TRBJ1-4; D unclear. Germline CDR1 MGHDK, CDR2 SYGVNS. With 3 bases removed from V and 2 bases from J, the gap between germline ends came to 4 bases. The CDR3 consists of 13 residues.

J is TRBJ2-3 and V is TRBV7-9; 12 nucleotides match TRBD2. CDR1 SEHNR and CDR2 FQNEAQ come from the germline V gene (reference sequence). This CDR3 is built from 13 residues. Trimming took 9 bases from V and 3 from J; bases not matched to a gene: 1. CDR3 coding DNA: TGTGCCAGTCTAGCGGGAGGGACAGATACGCAGTATTTT. As protein: CASLAGGTDTQYF.

The V and J genes are TRBV23-1 and TRBJ1-1; TRBD1 might be the D (6 bases). TRBV23-1 is sorted into the ORF group, with uncertain function. The CDR3 is 16 residues long. The V and J ends lost 6 bases and 1 base respectively, with 18 bases between them. CDR3 sequence: CASRLTTGKGNTEAFF. The CDR3 DNA sequence: TGCGCCAGCAGGTTAACCACAGGGAAGGGGAACACTGAAGCTTTCTTT.

Note on this clone: Germline and junction disagree at one end, which may indicate a read error. CDR3 in DNA: TGTGCCAGCAGTTACAGCGGAAGTGGAAACACCATGTATTTT. Its protein is CASSYSGSGNTMYF. V and J are TRBV6-5 and TRBJ1-3, with D unclear. Per germline, CDR1 MNHEY and CDR2 SVGAGI. The CDR3 extends over 14 amino acids.

V gene TRBV2 combines with J gene TRBJ1-4; no firm D call. V was trimmed by 7 bases and J by 0 bases, leaving 9 bases between them. The germline V gene encodes CDR1 SNHLY and CDR2 FYNNEI. CDR3 length: 14 residues. The CDR3 reads CASKAAATNEKLFF. The CDR3 nucleotides are TGTGCCAGCAAGGCGGCAGCAACTAATGAAAAACTGTTTTTT.

This clone was recorded a few times. V is TRBV19 and J is TRBJ1-2; tentatively, D is TRBD1 (5 bases). The CDR3 extends over 12 amino acids. The germline V and J ends were trimmed by 4 bases and 8 bases, with 11 bases remaining between them. Looked up from germline, CDR1 is LNHDA and CDR2 is SQIVND (reference sequence). The CDR3 loop is CASSKDNLGYTF. As DNA, the CDR3 is TGTGCCAGTAGTAAGGACAATTTGGGCTACACCTTC. The full variable domain, its missing parts supplied by reference TRBV19 and TRBJ1-2, is DGGITQSPKYLFRKEGQNVTLSCEQNLNHDAMYWYRQDPGQGLRLIYYSQIVNDFQKGDIAEGYSVSREKKESFPLTVTSAQKNPTAFYLCASSKDNLGYTFGSGTRLTVV.